This is a list of T cell receptor beta chains from one sample in a study of blood T cell repertoires in COVID-19. Sequenced by immunoSEQ multiplex PCR; TCRdb stores in-frame clones only, minus some. This table has 100,000 or so clones, 82% appearing once. The sequencing input was peripheral blood. The receptors here all came from a man older than 75 with acute or convalescent COVID-19. Both conserved end residues are trimmed from each CDR3. Expanded clones get a size class; other rows say once, few or many, or leave the size out.

v_gene: TRBV6-6
j_gene: TRBJ2-5
abundance: .
CDR3aa: ASGPSGTPQETQY

v_gene: TRBV7-9
j_gene: TRBJ1-6
abundance: once
CDR3aa: ASSLAGGQSGPLH

v_gene: TRBV29-1
j_gene: TRBJ2-3
abundance: .
CDR3aa: SVSSGTDTQY

v_gene: TRBV7-6
j_gene: TRBJ2-1
abundance: few
CDR3aa: ASSFSVGSGTGDEQF

v_gene: TRBV28
j_gene: TRBJ1-2
abundance: .
CDR3aa: ASSLDGGDYGYT

v_gene: TRBV2
j_gene: TRBJ2-3
abundance: .
CDR3aa: ASSPAGGGVTDTQY

v_gene: TRBV6-5
j_gene: TRBJ2-7
abundance: .
CDR3aa: ASSKTGTGRYEQY

v_gene: TRBV28
j_gene: TRBJ1-5
abundance: few
CDR3aa: ASTFIKGRQGSRNQPQH

v_gene: TRBV7-2
j_gene: TRBJ1-3
abundance: .
CDR3aa: ASSLDSFLGGNGNTIY

v_gene: TRBV6-6
j_gene: TRBJ2-7
abundance: .
CDR3aa: ASSYGSGRYEQY

v_gene: TRBV6-6
j_gene: TRBJ2-7
abundance: .
CDR3aa: ASRGKTGGHYEQY

v_gene: TRBV5-4
j_gene: TRBJ1-4
abundance: few
CDR3aa: ASSLVGGLGEKLF

v_gene: TRBV4-3
j_gene: TRBJ1-3
abundance: .
CDR3aa: ASSQEGALGNTIY

v_gene: TRBV30
j_gene: TRBJ1-3
abundance: .
CDR3aa: AWSVRTIHTIY

v_gene: TRBV19
j_gene: TRBJ1-6
abundance: .
CDR3aa: ASTQSDRSPLH

v_gene: TRBV15
j_gene: TRBJ1-5
abundance: .
CDR3aa: ATSSQGWENQPQH

v_gene: TRBV27
j_gene: TRBJ1-5
abundance: once
CDR3aa: ASSPGFSSNQPQH

v_gene: TRBV19
j_gene: TRBJ2-1
abundance: .
CDR3aa: ASSIKVQGVGNEQF

v_gene: TRBV28
j_gene: TRBJ2-2
abundance: .
CDR3aa: ASTLPGQGLTGELF

v_gene: TRBV7-2
j_gene: TRBJ1-2
abundance: .
CDR3aa: ASSTSGTASFVYYGYT

v_gene: TRBV7-2
j_gene: TRBJ2-7
abundance: once
CDR3aa: ASSLAGQTYEQY

v_gene: TRBV4-3
j_gene: TRBJ2-7
abundance: .
CDR3aa: ASSQDSTSGITYEQY

v_gene: TRBV7-2
j_gene: TRBJ1-1
abundance: .
CDR3aa: ASSLVRQGGEAF

v_gene: TRBV7-9
j_gene: TRBJ1-6
abundance: .
CDR3aa: ASTLGEASPLH

v_gene: TRBV5-5
j_gene: TRBJ1-5
abundance: .
CDR3aa: ASSDTGAQPQH

v_gene: TRBV30
j_gene: TRBJ1-1
abundance: .
CDR3aa: AWTGQGTDEAF

v_gene: TRBV20-1
j_gene: TRBJ1-5
abundance: .
CDR3aa: SASFPDRGQPQH

v_gene: TRBV28
j_gene: TRBJ2-7
abundance: .
CDR3aa: ASIHGGVSSYEQY

v_gene: TRBV7-9
j_gene: TRBJ1-4
abundance: .
CDR3aa: ASRQTGDYEKLF

v_gene: TRBV6-5
j_gene: TRBJ1-1
abundance: .
CDR3aa: ASSYDRGGTEAF

v_gene: TRBV5-4
j_gene: TRBJ1-1
abundance: .
CDR3aa: ASSSRDRGRTEAF

v_gene: TRBV11-2
j_gene: TRBJ1-3
abundance: .
CDR3aa: ASSLVSLALNSGNTIY

v_gene: TRBV7-2
j_gene: TRBJ2-2
abundance: .
CDR3aa: ASSLLGGSTGELF

v_gene: TRBV5-8
j_gene: TRBJ2-7
abundance: .
CDR3aa: ASTAGRTFTTYEQY

v_gene: TRBV6-2/TRBV6-3
j_gene: TRBJ1-3
abundance: .
CDR3aa: ASSRSGSGNTIY

v_gene: TRBV30
j_gene: TRBJ2-1
abundance: .
CDR3aa: AWSRPTGAWINEQF

v_gene: TRBV15
j_gene: TRBJ1-4
abundance: .
CDR3aa: ATSSLGGRSEGLF

v_gene: TRBV20-1
j_gene: TRBJ2-7
abundance: once
CDR3aa: SATDPGQGSYEQY

v_gene: TRBV9
j_gene: TRBJ1-1
abundance: .
CDR3aa: ASSVGGPMNTEAF

v_gene: TRBV7-2
j_gene: TRBJ2-3
abundance: .
CDR3aa: ASSLRTSFTDTQY

v_gene: TRBV11-3
j_gene: TRBJ2-2
abundance: .
CDR3aa: ASSPSRGSIAGELF

v_gene: TRBV6-5
j_gene: TRBJ2-3
abundance: .
CDR3aa: ASSRREFYTDTQY

v_gene: TRBV29-1
j_gene: TRBJ2-7
abundance: .
CDR3aa: SVVRASGGSYEQY

v_gene: TRBV11-3
j_gene: TRBJ2-2
abundance: .
CDR3aa: ASSYRGRELF

v_gene: TRBV11-2
j_gene: TRBJ2-5
abundance: once
CDR3aa: ASSLDKVRQETQY

v_gene: TRBV11-3
j_gene: TRBJ2-1
abundance: .
CDR3aa: ASSPIGGRDEQF

v_gene: TRBV7-2
j_gene: TRBJ2-1
abundance: .
CDR3aa: ASSQPGLAGGGHEQF

v_gene: TRBV7-2
j_gene: TRBJ1-5
abundance: .
CDR3aa: ASSLDGGQPQH

v_gene: TRBV28
j_gene: TRBJ1-5
abundance: .
CDR3aa: ASGEGNQPQH

v_gene: TRBV9
j_gene: TRBJ2-4
abundance: once
CDR3aa: ASSVDGGTGNIQY

v_gene: TRBV7-9
j_gene: TRBJ1-6
abundance: .
CDR3aa: ASSLPGQGGYNSPLH